These 5 T cell receptor beta chains were sequenced from one sample in a study of cytomegalovirus exposure and HLA in healthy donors. A multiplex PCR was run with 60 Vbeta primers and 13 Jbeta primers. This table comes from immunoSEQ multiplex PCR, and its TCRdb copy is limited to in-frame clones, with some not included. Found here are more than 85,000 clones, around 80% of them singletons; the top ten hold roughly 13%. Input material: PBMCs. These receptor sequences come from a young man in good health and CMV-seropositive.

This clone came up a few times. The chain joins TRBV15 to TRBJ1-4, with D perhaps TRBD1 (6 bases). The ends were cut back, 4 bases at V and 3 bases at J, with 9 bases in the middle. Germline V gene data show CDR1 as LNHNV and CDR2 as YYDKDF (reference sequence). The CDR3 is 14 residues long. CDR3 amino acids: CATSKGQSNEKLFF. The CDR3 coding sequence is TGTGCCACCAGCAAAGGACAGTCTAATGAAAAACTGTTTTTT.

The rearrangement links TRBV12-2 to TRBJ2-5; the D segment call TRBD2 is taken from the table without a DNA check. TRBV12-2 is marked as a pseudogene. The CDR3 contains 14 residues. The DNA for the CDR3 is TGTGCAAGTCGCTTAGGACTAGCACAAGAGACCCAGTACTTC. The encoded protein is CASRLGLAQETQYF.

V and J are TRBV5-1 and TRBJ2-5; 7 positions match TRBD1. With V trimmed by 4 bases and J by 1 base, 4 bases remained unmatched. CDR1 and CDR2 from the germline V gene are SGHRS and YFSETQ. The CDR3 consists of 14 residues. CDR3 DNA: TGCGCCAGCAGCCTGGGACAGATCCAAGAGACCCAGTACTTC. Protein sequence: CASSLGQIQETQYF.

The chain has TRBV5-4 and TRBJ2-7, with D possibly matching TRBD1 (6 bases). CDR3 length: 13 residues. The germline CDR1 and CDR2 sequences are SGHNT and YYREEE (reference sequence). V dropped 0 bases and J dropped 12 bases, with 16 bases sitting between them. The CDR3 loop reads CASSLAGRGIRYF. DNA for the CDR3: TGTGCCAGCAGCTTGGCTGGCAGGGGTATTCGGTACTTC.

V gene TRBV29-1 combines with J gene TRBJ2-1; D is possibly TRBD2 (5 bases). The CDR3 length is 12 residues. With 6 bases removed from V and 2 bases from J, the gap between germline ends came to 8 bases. In germline, CDR1 is SQVTM, CDR2 ANQGSEA. CDR3 DNA sequence: TGCAGCGTATCCGGGGCCTACAATGAGCAGTTCTTC. Translation gives CSVSGAYNEQFF.